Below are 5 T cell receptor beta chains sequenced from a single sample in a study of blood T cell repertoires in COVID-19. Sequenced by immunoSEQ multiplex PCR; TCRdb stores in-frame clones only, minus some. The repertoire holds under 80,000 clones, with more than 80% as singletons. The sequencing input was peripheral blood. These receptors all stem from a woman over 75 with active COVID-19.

CDR3 sequence (DNA): TGTGCCAGCAGTTTCGAGCGGAACTACGAGCAGTACTTC. It codes for CASSFERNYEQYF. The chain links TRBV6-5 to TRBJ2-7; maybe TRBD2 (5 bases). Germline lookup yields CDR1 MNHEY and CDR2 SVGAGI. V dropped 4 bases and J dropped 3 bases, with 10 bases sitting between them. There are 13 residues in the CDR3.

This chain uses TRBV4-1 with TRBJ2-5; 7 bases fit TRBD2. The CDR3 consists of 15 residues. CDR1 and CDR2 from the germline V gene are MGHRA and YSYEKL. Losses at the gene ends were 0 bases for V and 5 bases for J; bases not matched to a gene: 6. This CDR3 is CASSQDGGGTETQYF. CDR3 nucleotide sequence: TGCGCCAGCAGCCAAGATGGGGGGGGTACGGAGACCCAGTACTTC.

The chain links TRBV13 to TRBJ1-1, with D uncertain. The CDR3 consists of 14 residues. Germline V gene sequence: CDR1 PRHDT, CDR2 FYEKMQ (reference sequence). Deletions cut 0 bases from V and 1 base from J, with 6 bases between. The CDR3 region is CASSLGRRNTEAFF. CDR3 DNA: TGTGCCAGCAGCTTAGGCCGGAGGAACACTGAAGCTTTCTTT.

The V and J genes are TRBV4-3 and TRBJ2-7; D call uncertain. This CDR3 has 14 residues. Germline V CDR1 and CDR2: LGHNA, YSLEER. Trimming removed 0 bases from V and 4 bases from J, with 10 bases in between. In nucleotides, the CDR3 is TGCGCCAGCAGCCAAGATGGCAGGCGTTACGAGCAGTACTTC. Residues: CASSQDGRRYEQYF.

CDR3 region: CASRLGAGRVYGANVLTF. CDR3 sequence (DNA): TGTGCCAGCAGACTTGGAGCAGGGAGGGTGTATGGGGCCAACGTCCTGACTTTC. This chain joins TRBV28 and TRBJ2-6; 7 nucleotides match TRBD2. CDR3 length: 18 amino acids. In germline, CDR1 is MDHEN, CDR2 SYDVKM. V gave up 6 bases and J gave up 3 bases; unmatched junction bases: 14.